The 18 T cell receptor beta chains reported below all come from one sample, sequenced in a study of siplizumab effects on memory and regulatory T cells. Some clones are missing from TCRdb's copy, which holds only in-frame ones; the method was immunoSEQ multiplex PCR. The top ten clones hold under 0.75% of a sample with 110,000 or so clones, around 90% of them seen once. The sequenced sample consisted of Tregs sorted from blood. These receptors were obtained from a human donor in good health.

This sequence joins TRBV7-6 and TRBJ2-2; D is unresolved. The germline gives CDR1 SGHVS, CDR2 FNYEAQ. Trimming cost V 0 bases and J 4 bases, with 9 bases left between them. CDR3 length: 15 amino acids. The CDR3 bases are TGTGCCAGCAGCTTAGCGAGTTCGTCCACCGGGGAGCTGTTTTTT. It codes for CASSLASSSTGELFF.

J is TRBJ2-2 and V is TRBV7-9; the D gene could be TRBD1 or TRBD2 (5 bases each). Trimming pared 5 bases from V and 9 bases from J, leaving 13 bases between. In germline, CDR1 is SEHNR, CDR2 FQNEAQ (reference sequence). This CDR3 has 13 residues. The CDR3 DNA is TGTGCCAGCAGCGAGGGGATACACCGGGAGCTGTTTTTT. It yields the protein CASSEGIHRELFF.

The V call is TRBV5-6, the J call TRBJ2-7, with TRBD1 as a possible D gene (6 bases). The V gene's germline CDR1 is SGHDT and CDR2 YYEEEE. Trimming took off 4 bases at V and 0 bases at J, with 11 bases between the two ends. This CDR3 contains 14 residues. CDR3 region: CASSGTSLSYEQYF. CDR3 DNA: TGTGCCAGCAGCGGGACATCGCTCTCCTACGAGCAGTACTTC.

V is TRBV10-2 and J is TRBJ1-3; D remains unclear. Germline V lookup: CDR1 WSHSY, CDR2 SAAADI. This CDR3 contains 14 residues. Deletions cut 4 bases from V and 0 bases from J, with 7 bases between. The CDR3 region is CASSAASSGNTIYF. The CDR3 DNA reads as TGCGCCAGCAGTGCCGCCAGCTCTGGAAACACCATATATTTT.

The CDR3 DNA is TGCGCCAGCAGCCCAGTCCGGGCCCTGAGTACAACTGAAGCTTTCTTT. Protein sequence: CASSPVRALSTTEAFF. The chain combines TRBV5-1 with TRBJ1-1; no reliable D call. Germline CDR1 is SGHRS and CDR2 is YFSETQ. V shed 4 bases and J shed 5 bases, with 21 bases lying between them. This CDR3 has 16 amino acids.

This clone was observed once. The chain recombines TRBV18 with TRBJ2-2, with 10 bases that match TRBD2. The V and J ends lost 8 bases and 9 bases, in that order; junction bases with no gene match: 12. This CDR3 comprises 15 residues. Germline V lookup: CDR1 KGHSH, CDR2 LQKENI. CDR3 protein: CASTTGTSVHRELFF. The CDR3 DNA follows: TGTGCCAGCACTACCGGGACTAGCGTCCACCGGGAGCTGTTTTTT. The full variable domain, with the rest looked up from reference TRBV18 and TRBJ2-2, is NAGVMQNPRHLVRRRGQEARLRCSPMKGHSHVYWYRQLPEEGLKFMVYLQKENIIDESGMPKERFSAEFPKEGPSILRIQQVVRGDSAAYFCASTTGTSVHRELFFGEGSRLTVL.

The rearrangement links TRBV6-5 to TRBJ2-7; 8 nucleotides align to TRBD2. The CDR3 runs to 13 residues. Germline CDR1 is MNHEY and CDR2 is SVGAGI. V trimming: 7 bases; J trimming: 2 bases; junction bases outside the gene matches: 4. The DNA of the CDR3 is TGTGCCAGCATCGGGGGGGGAACCTACGAGCAGTACTTC. Protein: CASIGGGTYEQYF.

The chain recombines TRBV4-2 with TRBJ1-2; D uncertain. Trimming stripped 0 bases from V and 3 bases from J, with 11 bases between. The germline V gene has CDR1 LGHNA and CDR2 YNFKEQ. The CDR3 extends over 15 amino acids. As DNA, the CDR3 is TGTGCCAGCAGCCAAGATCCCACGGCCGACTATGGCTACACCTTC. Its translation is CASSQDPTADYGYTF.

J is TRBJ2-7 and V is TRBV5-1; 9 nucleotides match TRBD2. The germline V gene has CDR1 SGHRS and CDR2 YFSETQ. This CDR3 region has 14 residues. After removal of 6 bases from V and 6 bases from J, the junction contained 10 bases not matched to a gene. In nucleotides, the CDR3 is TGCGCCAGCAAGGCGGGAGGGCGCCTGGTCGAGCAGTACTTC. Protein sequence: CASKAGGRLVEQYF.

The rearrangement joins TRBV7-9 to TRBJ2-3; no reliable D call. Germline-derived CDR1 and CDR2 are SEHNR and FQNEAQ (reference sequence). The CDR3 is 16 residues long. The V and J ends lost 2 bases and 2 bases respectively, with 14 bases between them. CDR3 sequence reads: CASSLLRRTNTDTQYF. The CDR3 region has the DNA TGTGCCAGCAGCTTACTCCGACGGACGAACACAGATACGCAGTATTTT.

The chain links TRBV6-6 to TRBJ2-5, with a possible D match to TRBD2 (6 bases). V lost 0 bases, J lost 5 bases, and 10 bases lay in between. Germline-derived CDR1 and CDR2 are MNHNY and SVGAGI (reference sequence). The CDR3 has 14 residues. This chain's CDR3 is CASSYSLAGETQYF. CDR3 coding DNA: TGTGCCAGCAGTTACTCACTAGCCGGCGAGACCCAGTACTTC.

The genes are TRBV5-1 and TRBJ1-1; TRBD1 agrees at 7 bases. J gave up 6 bases and V 0 bases, and 11 bases lay outside the gene matches. The CDR3 is 16 residues long. The germline gives CDR1 SGHRS, CDR2 YFSETQ. CDR3 in DNA: TGCGCCAGCAGCTTGGGTGAGGGGGCGCCTGGTGCTGAAGCTTTCTTT. It encodes CASSLGEGAPGAEAFF.

CDR3 sequence (DNA): TGTGCCAGCAGTGAAGCTGGGACTTCGAAAGAGACCCAGTACTTC. This encodes CASSEAGTSKETQYF. The chain has TRBV6-1 and TRBJ2-5; possibly TRBD2 for D (6 bases). Germline V lookup: CDR1 MNHNS, CDR2 SASEGT. The CDR3 contains 15 residues. Trimming left V 0 bases short and J 3 bases short, with 11 bases between.

V is TRBV11-2 and J is TRBJ2-5; 9 nucleotides agree with TRBD2. V lost 0 bases, J lost 5 bases, and 7 bases stayed unmatched. The CDR3 is 16 amino acids. Looked up from germline, CDR1 is SGHAT and CDR2 is FQNNGV. CDR3 DNA sequence: TGTGCCAGCAGCTTAGATCCCCTAGCGGGGTGGGAGACCCAGTACTTC. Protein product: CASSLDPLAGWETQYF.

The chain recombines TRBV6-5 with TRBJ2-5, with D unresolved. The CDR3 is 11 amino acids. Trimming stripped 6 bases from V and 3 bases from J, with 5 bases between. Germline V CDR1 and CDR2: MNHEY, SVGAGI. The CDR3 nucleotides are TGTGCCAGCAGCCAGGAAGAGACCCAGTACTTC. Translation: CASSQEETQYF.

The rearrangement joins TRBV19 to TRBJ2-3; the D is unclear. The length of the CDR3 is 14 residues. V lost 7 bases and J 0 bases, leaving 11 bases between the germline ends. Germline V gene data show CDR1 as LNHDA and CDR2 as SQIVND (reference sequence). CDR3 residues: CASKPTHSTDTQYF. Here the CDR3 DNA reads TGTGCCAGTAAACCGACACATAGCACAGATACGCAGTATTTT.

This clone was picked up one time. The genes are TRBV5-4 and TRBJ2-5; 9 bases are shared with TRBD2. The CDR3 consists of 16 residues. V was clipped by 6 bases and J by 4 bases; unmatched bases: 13. In germline, CDR1 is SGHNT, CDR2 YYREEE (reference sequence). For the CDR3, the DNA is TGTGCCAGCACAACTAGGGGCGGGAGGGTTGGAGAGACCCAGTACTTC. Translated: CASTTRGGRVGETQYF.

This rearrangement joins TRBV5-1 to TRBJ1-3; D call uncertain. From germline, CDR1 is SGHRS and CDR2 YFSETQ. Trimming cost V 2 bases and J 4 bases, with 4 bases left between them. The CDR3 is made up of 12 amino acids. CDR3: CASSLPGNTIYF. The CDR3 nucleotides are TGCGCCAGCAGCTTACCCGGAAACACCATATATTTT.